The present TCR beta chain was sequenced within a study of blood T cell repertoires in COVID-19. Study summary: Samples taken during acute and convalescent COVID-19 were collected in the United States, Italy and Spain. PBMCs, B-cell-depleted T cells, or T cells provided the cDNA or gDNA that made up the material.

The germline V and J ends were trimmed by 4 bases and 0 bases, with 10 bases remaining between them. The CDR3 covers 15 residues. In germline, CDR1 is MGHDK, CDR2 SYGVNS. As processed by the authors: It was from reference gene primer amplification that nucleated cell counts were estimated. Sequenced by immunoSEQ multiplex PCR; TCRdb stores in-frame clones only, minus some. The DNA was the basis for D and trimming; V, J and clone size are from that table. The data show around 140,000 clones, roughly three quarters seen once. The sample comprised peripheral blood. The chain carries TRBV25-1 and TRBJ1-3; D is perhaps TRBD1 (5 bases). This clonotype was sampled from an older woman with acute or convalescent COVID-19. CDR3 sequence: CASSALGGSGNTIYF. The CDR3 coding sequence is TGTGCCAGCAGTGCCCTGGGGGGCTCTGGAAACACCATATATTTT.